This entry features one T cell receptor (beta chain) sequence. This clonotype occurred a few times. It lacks a known antigen. It has no much larger one-base neighbor in the sample; base qualities were not kept. V loses 2 bases, J loses 4 bases, and the germline ends lie 12 bases apart. The CDR3 runs 15 amino acids, cysteine and phenylalanine included. The sequence is cut down to CDR3 DNA, 45 bases in frame from base 1. CDR1 and CDR2 are read off the germline V gene as MDHEN and SYDVKM. This sample stems from a study of T cells after yellow fever vaccination (dated by TCRdb to the late 2010s). About the study as a whole: The SMART-Seq v4 Ultra Low Input RNA kit was used to prepare libraries from fractions with low cell numbers. To follow T-cell clones before and after primary and booster YFV17D yellow fever vaccination, bulk TCR alpha and beta repertoires were sequenced over time. Two healthy male donors made up the cohort, one aged 18 to 29 years and the other aged 30 to 40 years. Blood was collected at multiple timepoints before and after primary and secondary immunization, and bulk PBMC replicates and cell subsets were isolated. General conclusions and limits of the study: Most clones expanded after primary vaccination (around 96% of CD4 and 70% to 90% of CD8) were re-detected after the booster, suggesting that broad memory maintenance occurred. The study included only two donors, which limits how far the findings can be generalized. Computational filtering was required because FACS-sorted repertoires could contain abundant contaminating clonotypes from the bulk population. The secondary T-cell response was found to be weaker but faster than the primary response, with a peak reached on day 5 rather than on day 15. A small fraction of clonotypes showed up in both the CD4 and CD8 compartments, probably as a result of convergent recombination.

What the treatment or condition label conveys for this sample: live attenuated yellow fever vaccine strain. A standard Ficoll-Paque protocol was used to isolate PBMCs from peripheral blood. Dynabeads CD4 and CD8 positive selection kits were used to isolate the CD4 and CD8 T-cell fractions. RNA was extracted with TriZol from bulk PBMCs, CD4 and CD8 fractions, and dextramer-positive and dextramer-negative fractions. Sequencing was performed on an Illumina NovaSeq 6000. TCR cDNA was synthesized by 5'RACE template switching, which introduced a universal primer site and unique molecular identifiers. Priming of cDNA synthesis was performed from both the TCR alpha and TCR beta constant segments. Libraries were amplified in two PCR steps, with sample barcodes and sequencing adapters added in the second step. Sequencing of libraries was done on Illumina HiSeq 2500 (2x100 bp) or NovaSeq (2x150 bp). In the authors' own workflow: MIGEC was used to demultiplex reads and collapse the reads into UMI consensus sequences, and MiXCR was used for V(D)J alignment. Vaccine-responding clonotypes were identified with edgeR using replicate PBMC samples, with FDR below 0.01 and a log2 fold change above 5 up to day 15 being required. Each bulk clonotype was labeled CD4 or CD8 based on which sequenced repertoire, CD4 or CD8, contained the clonotype at higher abundance. Through fastp at Q25 and MiXCR, TCRdb rebuilt clones from the public reads, retaining in-frame beta chains. Each entry merges the rows of one CDR3 protein and shows their most common DNA and genes. TCRdb's processing, not the authors', yielded these V and J calls. The sample yields around 340,000 distinct CDR3 sequences; about an eighth were counted once. 2.5% to 3.5% of the sample lies in the top ten.

Sequences were derived from CD4+ T cells sorted from PBMCs, sampled 15 days after the yellow fever booster vaccination. In this chain, TRBV28 is recombined with TRBJ2-1, with the D assignment possibly TRBD1 or TRBD2, given 5 matching bases for each. The clonotype was recovered from a man aged 18-30 years who received the YFV17D yellow fever vaccine. The DNA sequence is given as TGTGCCAGCAGTTTAGAGGGGAAGCTGTACAATGAGCAGTTCTTC. It encodes CASSLEGKLYNEQFF.